Each of the 5 T cell receptor beta chains below was sequenced from the same sample in a study of OX40 agonist ivuxolimab in advanced cancers. The assay was immunoSEQ multiplex PCR, and TCRdb's table has in-frame clones only and misses some. Here the sample spans some 80,000 clones, 65% to 85% being singletons. Material: CD4+ or CD8+ T cells sorted from blood, obtained in a trial of the OX40 agonist ivuxolimab. These receptors were collected from an adult with an advanced solid tumor such as melanoma, head and neck, liver or kidney cancer.

J is TRBJ1-1 and V is TRBV18; D is uncertain. CDR1 is KGHSH and CDR2 is LQKENI in the germline V gene. The CDR3 sequence is 14 residues long. V was trimmed by 6 bases and J by 0 bases, leaving 11 bases between them. CDR3: CASSLGALNTEAFF. CDR3 nucleotides: TGTGCCAGCTCGCTGGGAGCTCTGAACACTGAAGCTTTCTTT.

This chain uses TRBV30 with TRBJ2-7, with D possibly being TRBD1 or TRBD2 (5 bases each). This CDR3 is built from 11 residues. Germline V gives CDR1 GTSNPN, CDR2 SVGIG (reference sequence). Trimming removed 5 bases from V and 8 bases from J, with 13 bases in between. CDR3 loop: CAWVRDGKQYF. CDR3 in DNA: TGTGCCTGGGTTAGGGACGGTAAGCAGTACTTC.

The chain links TRBV6-6 to TRBJ1-5; no clear D. Trimming removed 0 bases at V and 5 bases at J, with 8 bases between. CDR1 and CDR2 (germline): MNHNY, SVGAGI (reference sequence). This CDR3 spans 14 amino acids. This CDR3 is CASSYSIIDQPQHF. The CDR3 DNA follows: TGTGCCAGCAGTTACTCGATTATTGATCAGCCCCAGCATTTT.

CDR3 DNA sequence: TGTGCCAGCAGCTTAGCAGGGGGGAACACTGAAGCTTTCTTT. Amino acids: CASSLAGGNTEAFF. The chain joins TRBV7-9 to TRBJ1-1; D is possibly TRBD1 (6 bases). CDR3 length: 14 residues. Trimming removed 0 bases at V and 1 base at J, with 6 bases between. The germline gives CDR1 SEHNR, CDR2 FQNEAQ (reference sequence).

The chain recombines TRBV19 with TRBJ1-6; D remains ambiguous. CDR1 is LNHDA, CDR2 SQIVND, per germline (reference sequence). V lost 5 bases and J 7 bases, leaving 9 bases between the germline ends. The CDR3 is 13 residues long. The CDR3 region is CASSSLTNSPLHF. CDR3 DNA: TGTGCCAGTAGTTCCCTGACGAATTCACCCCTCCACTTT.